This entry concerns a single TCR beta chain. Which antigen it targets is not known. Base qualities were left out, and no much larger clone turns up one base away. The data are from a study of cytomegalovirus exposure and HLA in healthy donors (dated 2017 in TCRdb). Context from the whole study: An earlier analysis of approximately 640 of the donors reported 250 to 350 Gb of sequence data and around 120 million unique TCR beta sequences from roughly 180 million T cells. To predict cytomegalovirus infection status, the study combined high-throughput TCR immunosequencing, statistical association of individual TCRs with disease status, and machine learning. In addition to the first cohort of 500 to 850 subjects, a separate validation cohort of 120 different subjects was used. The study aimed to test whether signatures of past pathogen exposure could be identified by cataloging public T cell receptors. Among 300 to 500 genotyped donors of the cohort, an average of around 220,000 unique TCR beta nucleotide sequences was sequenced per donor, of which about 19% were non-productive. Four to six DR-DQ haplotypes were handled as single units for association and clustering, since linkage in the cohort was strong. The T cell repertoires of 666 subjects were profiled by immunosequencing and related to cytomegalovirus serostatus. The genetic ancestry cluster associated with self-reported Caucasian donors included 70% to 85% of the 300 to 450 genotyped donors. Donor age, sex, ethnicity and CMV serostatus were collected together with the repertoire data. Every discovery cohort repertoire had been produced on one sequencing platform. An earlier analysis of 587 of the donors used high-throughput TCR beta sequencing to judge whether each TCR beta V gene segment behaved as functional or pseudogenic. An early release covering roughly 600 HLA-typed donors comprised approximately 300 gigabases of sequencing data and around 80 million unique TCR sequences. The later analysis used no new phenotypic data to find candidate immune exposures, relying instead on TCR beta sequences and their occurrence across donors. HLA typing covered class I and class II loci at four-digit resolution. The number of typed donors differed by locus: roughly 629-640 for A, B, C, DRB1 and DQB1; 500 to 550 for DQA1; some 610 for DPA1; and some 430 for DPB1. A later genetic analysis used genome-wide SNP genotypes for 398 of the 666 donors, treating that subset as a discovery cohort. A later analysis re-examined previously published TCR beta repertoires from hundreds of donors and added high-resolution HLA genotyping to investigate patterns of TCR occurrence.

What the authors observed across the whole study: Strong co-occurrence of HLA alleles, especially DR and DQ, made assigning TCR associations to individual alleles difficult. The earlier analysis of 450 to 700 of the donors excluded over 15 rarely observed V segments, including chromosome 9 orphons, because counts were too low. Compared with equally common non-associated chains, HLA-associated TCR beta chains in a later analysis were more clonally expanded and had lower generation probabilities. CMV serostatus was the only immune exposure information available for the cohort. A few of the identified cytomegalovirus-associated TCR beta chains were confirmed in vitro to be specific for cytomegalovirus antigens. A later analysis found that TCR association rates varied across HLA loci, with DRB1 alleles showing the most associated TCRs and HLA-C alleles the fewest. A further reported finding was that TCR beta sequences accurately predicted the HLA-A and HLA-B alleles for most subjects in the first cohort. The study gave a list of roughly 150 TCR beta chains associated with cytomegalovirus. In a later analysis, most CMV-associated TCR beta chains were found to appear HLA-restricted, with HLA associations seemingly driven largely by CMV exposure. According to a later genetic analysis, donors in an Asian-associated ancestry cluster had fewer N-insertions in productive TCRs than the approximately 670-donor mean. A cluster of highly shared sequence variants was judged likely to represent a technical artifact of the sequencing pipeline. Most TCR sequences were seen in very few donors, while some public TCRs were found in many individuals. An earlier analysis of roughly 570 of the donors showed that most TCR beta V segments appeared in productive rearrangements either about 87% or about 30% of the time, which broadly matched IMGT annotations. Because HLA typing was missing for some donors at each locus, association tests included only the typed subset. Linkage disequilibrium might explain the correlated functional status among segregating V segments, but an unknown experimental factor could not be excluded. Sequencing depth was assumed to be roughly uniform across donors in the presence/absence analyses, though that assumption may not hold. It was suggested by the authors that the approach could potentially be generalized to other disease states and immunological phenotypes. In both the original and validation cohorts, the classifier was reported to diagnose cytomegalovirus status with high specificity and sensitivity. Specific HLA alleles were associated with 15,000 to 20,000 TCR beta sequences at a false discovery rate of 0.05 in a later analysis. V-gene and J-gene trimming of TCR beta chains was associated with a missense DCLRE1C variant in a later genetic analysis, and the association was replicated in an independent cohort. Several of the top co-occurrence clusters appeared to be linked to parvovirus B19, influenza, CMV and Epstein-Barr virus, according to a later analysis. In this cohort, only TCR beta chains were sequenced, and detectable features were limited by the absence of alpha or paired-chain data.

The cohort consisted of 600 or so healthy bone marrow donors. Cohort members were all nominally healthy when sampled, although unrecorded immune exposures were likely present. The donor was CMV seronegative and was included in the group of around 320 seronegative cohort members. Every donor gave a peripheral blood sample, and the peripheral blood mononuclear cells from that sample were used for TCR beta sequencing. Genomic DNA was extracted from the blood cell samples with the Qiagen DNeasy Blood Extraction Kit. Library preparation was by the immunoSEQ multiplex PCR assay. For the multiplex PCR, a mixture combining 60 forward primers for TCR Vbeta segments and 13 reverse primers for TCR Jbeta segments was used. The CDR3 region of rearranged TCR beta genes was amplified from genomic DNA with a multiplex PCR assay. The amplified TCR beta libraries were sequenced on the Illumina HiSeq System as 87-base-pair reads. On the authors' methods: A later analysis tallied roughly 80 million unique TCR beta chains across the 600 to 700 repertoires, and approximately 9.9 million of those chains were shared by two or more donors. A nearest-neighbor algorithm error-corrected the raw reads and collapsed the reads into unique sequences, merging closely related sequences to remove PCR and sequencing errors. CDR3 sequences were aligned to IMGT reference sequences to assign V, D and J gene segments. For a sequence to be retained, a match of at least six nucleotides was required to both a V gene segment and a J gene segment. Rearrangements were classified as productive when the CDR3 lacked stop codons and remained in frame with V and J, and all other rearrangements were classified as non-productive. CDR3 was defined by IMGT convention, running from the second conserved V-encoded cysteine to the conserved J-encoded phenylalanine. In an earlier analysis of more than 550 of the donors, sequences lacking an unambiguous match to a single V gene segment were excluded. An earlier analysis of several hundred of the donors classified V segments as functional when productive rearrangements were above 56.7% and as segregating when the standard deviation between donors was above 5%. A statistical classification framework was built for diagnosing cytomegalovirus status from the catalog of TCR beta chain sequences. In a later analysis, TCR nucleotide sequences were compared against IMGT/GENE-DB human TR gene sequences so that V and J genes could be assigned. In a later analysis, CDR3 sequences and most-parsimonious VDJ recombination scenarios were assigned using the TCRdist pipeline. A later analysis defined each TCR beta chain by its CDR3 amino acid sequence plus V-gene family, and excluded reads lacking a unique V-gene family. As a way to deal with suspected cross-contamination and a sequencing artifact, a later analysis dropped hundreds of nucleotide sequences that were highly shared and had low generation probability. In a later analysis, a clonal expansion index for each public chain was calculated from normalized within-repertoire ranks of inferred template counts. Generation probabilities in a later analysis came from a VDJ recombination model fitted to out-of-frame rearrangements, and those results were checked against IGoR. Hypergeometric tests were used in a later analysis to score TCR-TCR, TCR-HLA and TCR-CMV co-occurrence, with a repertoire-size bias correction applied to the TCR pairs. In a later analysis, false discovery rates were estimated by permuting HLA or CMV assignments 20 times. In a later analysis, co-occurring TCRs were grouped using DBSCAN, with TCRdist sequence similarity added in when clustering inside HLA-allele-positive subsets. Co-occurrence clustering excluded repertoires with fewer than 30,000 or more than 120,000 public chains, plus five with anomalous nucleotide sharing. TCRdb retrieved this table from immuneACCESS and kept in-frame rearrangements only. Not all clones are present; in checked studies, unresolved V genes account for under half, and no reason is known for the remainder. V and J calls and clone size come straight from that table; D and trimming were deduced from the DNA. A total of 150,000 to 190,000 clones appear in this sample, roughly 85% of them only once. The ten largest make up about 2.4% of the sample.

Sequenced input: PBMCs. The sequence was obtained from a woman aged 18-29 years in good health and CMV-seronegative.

DNA sequence: TGTGCCAGCTCACCATTTTCGGACAGAGCAGATACGCAGTATTTT. This translates into CASSPFSDRADTQYF. The V and J segments used are TRBV18 and TRBJ2-3; a tentative D match to TRBD1 spans 6 bases. Via the germline V gene, CDR1 is KGHSH and CDR2 LQKENI. At the junction V is shortened by 2 bases and J by 4 bases, with 13 bases in between. The CDR3 measures 15 amino acids from cysteine to phenylalanine. The DNA shown is the 45-base CDR3, in frame from base 1.